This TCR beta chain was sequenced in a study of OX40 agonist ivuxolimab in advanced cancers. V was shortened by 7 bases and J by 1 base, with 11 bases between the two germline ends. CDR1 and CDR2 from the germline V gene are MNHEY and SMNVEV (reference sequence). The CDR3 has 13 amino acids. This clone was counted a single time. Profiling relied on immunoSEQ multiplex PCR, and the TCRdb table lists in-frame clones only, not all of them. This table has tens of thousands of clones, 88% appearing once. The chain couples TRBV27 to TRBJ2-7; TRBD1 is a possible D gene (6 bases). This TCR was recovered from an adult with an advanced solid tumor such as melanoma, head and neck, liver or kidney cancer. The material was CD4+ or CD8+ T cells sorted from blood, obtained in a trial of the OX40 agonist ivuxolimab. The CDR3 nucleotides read TGTGCCAGCAAGACAGGAGCTTCCTACGAGCAGTACTTC. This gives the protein CASKTGASYEQYF.